The 32 T cell receptor beta chains reported below all come from one sample, sequenced in a study of blood T cell repertoires in COVID-19. Data came from immunoSEQ multiplex PCR; TCRdb stores just in-frame clones and leaves some out. The table lists about 200,000 clones, about nine tenths of them singletons. Sequenced material: PBMCs or T cells enriched from blood (not recorded which). The receptor set was obtained from a woman in her thirties who had recovered from COVID-19.

The V call is TRBV23-1, the J call TRBJ1-5; possibly TRBD1 for D (5 bases). TRBV23-1 is an open reading frame, and its role is uncertain. The CDR3 runs 19 residues. V was pared by 0 bases and J by 0 bases, with 18 bases between. Here the CDR3 reads CASSQSWGGAPHSNQPQHF. The DNA of the CDR3 is TGCGCCAGCAGTCAATCATGGGGAGGGGCTCCCCATAGCAATCAGCCCCAGCATTTT.

The chain is built from TRBV5-1 and TRBJ2-1; D perhaps matches TRBD1 (5 bases). V lost 0 bases and J 12 bases, leaving 22 bases between the germline ends. From germline, CDR1 is SGHRS and CDR2 YFSETQ. This CDR3 contains 16 residues. The CDR3 coding sequence is TGCGCCAGCAGCTTGGAAGGGAAGCTCCTTAATAGGGGGCAGTTCTTC. Translating it yields CASSLEGKLLNRGQFF. Complete variable domain (other parts from reference TRBV5-1 and TRBJ2-1): KAGVTQTPRYLIKTRGQQVTLSCSPISGHRSVSWYQQTPGQGLQFLFEYFSETQRNKGNFPGRFSGRQFSNSRSEMNVSTLELGDSALYLCASSLEGKLLNRGQFFGPGTRLTVL.

This chain joins TRBV18 and TRBJ1-1; 7 bases align to TRBD1. The V gene end was trimmed by 2 bases and the J gene end by 7 bases; junction bases not matched to a gene: 7. Germline V CDR1 and CDR2: KGHSH, LQKENI. The CDR3 loop spans 14 amino acids. As DNA, the CDR3 is TGTGCCAGCTCACCAGCCGGGACAGAGGGTGAAGCTTTCTTT. It yields the protein CASSPAGTEGEAFF. The full variable domain, completed using reference TRBV18 and TRBJ1-1, is NAGVMQNPRHLVRRRGQEARLRCSPMKGHSHVYWYRQLPEEGLKFMVYLQKENIIDESGMPKERFSAEFPKEGPSILRIQQVVRGDSAAYFCASSPAGTEGEAFFGQGTRLTVV.

The rearrangement joins TRBV6-2 or TRBV6-3 to TRBJ2-2, with TRBD2 matching 9 bases. The ends lost 2 bases at V and 1 base at J; junction bases unmatched: 5. The CDR3 is made up of 17 amino acids. The V gene's germline CDR1 is MNHEY and CDR2 SVGEGT. CDR3 loop: CASSYRRGGGNTGELFF. CDR3 coding DNA: TGTGCCAGCAGTTACCGGCGGGGGGGCGGGAACACCGGGGAGCTGTTTTTT.

The V gene is TRBV19, the J gene TRBJ1-4, with 8 bases fitting TRBD1. The CDR3 loop spans 14 amino acids. Looked up from germline, CDR1 is LNHDA and CDR2 is SQIVND (reference sequence). V lost 4 bases, J lost 8 bases, and 6 bases stayed unmatched. DNA of the CDR3: TGTGCCAGTAGTAACCGACAGGGGTGGGAAAAACTGTTTTTT. Translating it yields CASSNRQGWEKLFF.

The J gene is TRBJ1-2, the V gene TRBV19; 9 nucleotides align to TRBD1. V lost 4 bases, J lost 4 bases, and 10 bases stayed unmatched. Germline V gives CDR1 LNHDA, CDR2 SQIVND (reference sequence). The CDR3 is made up of 16 amino acids. The CDR3 DNA sequence: TGTGCCAGTAGTAGCTCCGGGACAGGGTTCTCCTATGGCTACACCTTC. It specifies CASSSSGTGFSYGYTF.

About this clone: The sample has other DNA sequences that encode this CDR3 too. The rearrangement joins TRBV6-5 to TRBJ2-5, with 7 bases lining up with TRBD1. V was pared by 2 bases and J by 3 bases, with 3 bases of the junction left unmatched. The CDR3 spans 14 residues. CDR1 is MNHEY and CDR2 is SVGAGI in the germline V gene. The CDR3 here is CASSYVRGKETQYF. The CDR3 coding sequence is TGTGCCAGCAGTTACGTCAGGGGGAAAGAGACCCAGTACTTC.

The chain couples TRBV14 to TRBJ1-2; no firm D call. CDR3 size: 15 residues. CDR1 and CDR2 (germline): SGHDN, FVKESK. Trimming shortened V by 0 bases and J by 4 bases, and 12 bases separated the two germline ends. CDR3 residues: CASSQDPAAFYGYTF. The CDR3 DNA follows: TGTGCCAGCAGCCAAGATCCGGCGGCCTTCTATGGCTACACCTTC. Using reference TRBV14 and TRBJ1-2 for the parts outside the CDR3, the full variable domain is EAGVTQFPSHSVIEKGQTVTLRCDPISGHDNLYWYRRVMGKEIKFLLHFVKESKQDESGMPNNRFLAERTGGTYSTLKVQPAELEDSGVYFCASSQDPAAFYGYTFGSGTRLTVV.

The J gene is TRBJ2-7, the V gene TRBV28, with D tentatively TRBD2 (5 bases). The germline CDR1 and CDR2 sequences are MDHEN and SYDVKM. The V end lost 5 bases, the J end lost 2 bases, and 13 bases lay between the germline ends. The CDR3 is made up of 14 amino acids. This CDR3 reads CASSTPDGAYEQYF. The CDR3 coding sequence is TGTGCCAGCAGTACACCCGACGGGGCCTACGAGCAGTACTTC.

V and J are TRBV7-9 and TRBJ2-1; 9 nucleotides line up with TRBD1. V was clipped by 5 bases and J by 5 bases; unmatched bases: 13. The CDR3 extends over 17 amino acids. From germline, CDR1 is SEHNR and CDR2 FQNEAQ (reference sequence). As DNA, the CDR3 is TGTGCCAGCAGCCTTGAACGGGGACAGGGTTTTCACAATGAGCAGTTCTTC. It yields the protein CASSLERGQGFHNEQFF.

The chain is built from TRBV25-1 and TRBJ1-1; D call uncertain. The CDR3 totals 15 residues. V lost 11 bases and J 0 bases, leaving 19 bases between the germline ends. Germline V gene sequence: CDR1 MGHDK, CDR2 SYGVNS. CDR3 residues: CAAKGDRGMNTEAFF. DNA for the CDR3: TGTGCCGCCAAAGGAGACCGGGGAATGAACACTGAAGCTTTCTTT.

This clone has a single count. V gene TRBV5-1 combines with J gene TRBJ2-7; possibly TRBD1 for D (5 bases). Germline CDR1 is SGHRS and CDR2 is YFSETQ. With 2 bases removed from V and 3 bases from J, the gap between germline ends came to 21 bases. CDR3 length: 17 amino acids. CDR3 in DNA: TGCGCCAGCAGCTTACCTTCGACAGCCGGGTGGTTCTACGAGCAGTACTTC. It specifies CASSLPSTAGWFYEQYF.

The rearrangement links TRBV19 to TRBJ1-5, with a weak D call TRBD1 (5 bases). V shed 3 bases and J shed 5 bases, with 17 bases lying between them. Germline V gene data show CDR1 as LNHDA and CDR2 as SQIVND (reference sequence). The CDR3 has 16 residues. The CDR3 protein is CASSMQGFAPDQPQHF. DNA for the CDR3: TGTGCCAGTAGTATGCAGGGTTTTGCCCCTGATCAGCCCCAGCATTTT.

The J gene is TRBJ1-2, the V gene TRBV27; 8 bases are a match to TRBD1. This CDR3 has 14 residues. The V segment lost 3 bases and the J segment 4 bases; nucleotides outside the gene matches: 4. Germline V gene sequence: CDR1 MNHEY, CDR2 SMNVEV (reference sequence). The DNA of the CDR3 is TGTGCCAGCAGTTTGACAGGGGTGGGCTATGGCTACACCTTC. Protein sequence: CASSLTGVGYGYTF.

This sequence joins TRBV5-1 and TRBJ2-2, with a possible D match to TRBD2 (5 bases). CDR3 length: 14 residues. Germline CDR1 SGHRS, CDR2 YFSETQ. V lost 5 bases, J lost 0 bases, and 8 bases lay in between. The CDR3 spells CASRAGPNTGELFF. The CDR3 DNA sequence: TGCGCCAGCAGGGCGGGCCCGAACACCGGGGAGCTGTTTTTT. Variable domain in full (rest from reference TRBV5-1 and TRBJ2-2): KAGVTQTPRYLIKTRGQQVTLSCSPISGHRSVSWYQQTPGQGLQFLFEYFSETQRNKGNFPGRFSGRQFSNSRSEMNVSTLELGDSALYLCASRAGPNTGELFFGEGSRLTVL.

On this clone: Because the CDR3 is missing its conserved closing phenylalanine or tryptophan, this is likely a read error. The limits of the CDR3 on the DNA are not certain, so only TCRdb's listed CDR3 is given. The V gene is TRBV21-1, the J gene TRBJ1-1; the table calls TRBD1, which could not be checked here. TRBV21-1 is a known pseudogene. The CDR3 totals 10 residues, both ends included. The CDR3: CASSPWDSQR.

The chain couples TRBV29-1 to TRBJ1-5, with D unresolved. Trimming took 2 bases from V and 2 from J, leaving 13 bases between them. This CDR3 is built from 15 residues. Germline V CDR1 and CDR2: SQVTM, ANQGSEA. The CDR3 DNA sequence: TGCAGCGTTGAAACCTGGGCTAATTGCAATCAGCCCCAGCATTTT. Its translation is CSVETWANCNQPQHF.

The chain has TRBV7-9 and TRBJ1-1; D gene uncertain. This CDR3 has 12 residues. Trimming removed 1 base at V and 8 bases at J, with 8 bases between. Germline loops: CDR1 SEHNR, CDR2 FQNEAQ (reference sequence). CDR3 sequence: CASSLEQTEAFF. Written as DNA, the CDR3 is TGTGCCAGCAGCTTAGAACAGACCGAAGCTTTCTTT.

The chain couples TRBV9 to TRBJ1-2; a weak D match, TRBD1 (6 bases). There are 14 residues in the CDR3. Trimming left V 4 bases short and J 3 bases short, with 13 bases between. Germline assignment: CDR1 SGDLS and CDR2 YYNGEE. DNA of the CDR3: TGTGCCAGCAGCCCTGGGGACAACGACTATGGCTACACCTTC. Translating it yields CASSPGDNDYGYTF.

The V gene is TRBV27, the J gene TRBJ2-7; D is possibly TRBD1 (5 bases). This CDR3 contains 13 residues. The germline V gene has CDR1 MNHEY and CDR2 SMNVEV (reference sequence). V gave up 6 bases and J gave up 0 bases, with 9 bases separating them. The CDR3 nucleotides are TGTGCCAGCAGACAGACAGTCTCCTACGAGCAGTACTTC. The encoded protein is CASRQTVSYEQYF.

V usage is TRBV30 and J usage is TRBJ2-4; unclear D gene. Germline CDR1 is GTSNPN and CDR2 is SVGIG (reference sequence). The CDR3 totals 13 residues. Trimming shortened V by 2 bases and J by 7 bases, and 12 bases separated the two germline ends. The CDR3, as DNA: TGTGCCTGGAGTAGTTCGGTCGCGAACATTCAGTACTTC. It yields the protein CAWSSSVANIQYF.

The rearrangement joins TRBV27 to TRBJ2-3; D is perhaps TRBD1 (6 bases). V was pared by 3 bases and J by 6 bases, with 13 bases between. CDR1 is MNHEY and CDR2 is SMNVEV in the germline V gene (reference sequence). This CDR3 has 14 residues. The CDR3 here is CASSLQTGPDTQYF. For the CDR3, the DNA is TGTGCCAGCAGTTTGCAGACAGGTCCGGATACGCAGTATTTT.

The chain couples TRBV5-1 to TRBJ2-5; possible D gene TRBD1, 5 bases. This CDR3 region has 15 residues. The germline V gene encodes CDR1 SGHRS and CDR2 YFSETQ. Trimming removed 0 bases from V and 1 base from J, with 10 bases in between. CDR3 in amino acids: CASSLVGQGQETQYF. The DNA for the CDR3 is TGCGCCAGCAGCTTGGTAGGCCAGGGCCAAGAGACCCAGTACTTC.

Only a few counts were recorded for this clone. The chain joins TRBV7-8 to TRBJ1-2, with D perhaps TRBD1 (5 bases). The CDR3 is 14 residues long. The V and J ends lost 5 bases and 5 bases respectively, with 15 bases between them. Germline-derived CDR1 and CDR2 are SGHVS and FQNEAQ. The CDR3 sequence: CASSPAGPLYGYTF. The CDR3 DNA sequence: TGTGCCAGCAGCCCCGCGGGACCGCTTTATGGCTACACCTTC. Together with reference TRBV7-8 and TRBJ1-2, the CDR3 gives the full variable domain: GAGVSQSPRYKVAKRGQDVALRCDPISGHVSLFWYQQALGQGPEFLTYFQNEAQLDKSGLPSDRFFAERPEGSVSTLKIQRTQQEDSAVYLCASSPAGPLYGYTFGSGTRLTVV.

V and J are TRBV5-1 and TRBJ2-7; TRBD1 agrees at 7 bases. There are 14 residues in the CDR3. CDR1 and CDR2 from the germline V gene are SGHRS and YFSETQ. The junction had 7 bases not matched to a gene; V was cut back by 4 bases and J by 3 bases. The DNA for the CDR3 is TGCGCCAGCAGCATCGGGACAGAAAACTACGAGCAGTACTTC. This codes for CASSIGTENYEQYF.

This chain joins TRBV4-3 and TRBJ1-2; D is undetermined. Germline V lookup: CDR1 LGHNA, CDR2 YSLEER. V was pared by 1 base and J by 3 bases, with 12 bases between. The CDR3 has 15 residues. In DNA form, the CDR3 reads TGCGCCAGCAGCCAAGTGACTTCCAGAGACTATGGCTACACCTTC. Its protein is CASSQVTSRDYGYTF.

This chain joins TRBV27 and TRBJ2-1; D may be TRBD2 (5 bases). Germline CDR1 MNHEY, CDR2 SMNVEV (reference sequence). This CDR3 has 14 residues. V was cut by 8 bases and J by 7 bases, with 18 bases left in between. The CDR3 region has the DNA TGTGCCAGCTTTCGGAGCGGATATGGAAATGAGCAGTTCTTC. Its translation is CASFRSGYGNEQFF.

J is TRBJ1-3 and V is TRBV30, with a tentative D call TRBD1 (6 bases). CDR1 is GTSNPN and CDR2 is SVGIG in the germline V gene (reference sequence). The CDR3 extends over 15 amino acids. Trimming stripped 5 bases from V and 0 bases from J, with 14 bases between. The CDR3 region is CAWGKQGPSGNTIYF. CDR3 sequence (DNA): TGTGCCTGGGGTAAACAGGGCCCCTCTGGAAACACCATATATTTT.

The V call is TRBV11-3, the J call TRBJ1-1; no reliable D call. Trimming took off 0 bases at V and 0 bases at J, with 11 bases between the two ends. The germline CDR1 and CDR2 sequences are SGHNT and YENEEA. The CDR3 loop spans 16 amino acids. Written as DNA, the CDR3 is TGTGCCAGCAGCTTAGACGGGAGATGGGTGAACACTGAAGCTTTCTTT. Amino acid sequence: CASSLDGRWVNTEAFF.

In its sample, this clone was seen once. The V gene is TRBV19, the J gene TRBJ1-1, with D possibly matching TRBD1 (6 bases). The CDR3 is made up of 15 amino acids. Trimming shortened V by 0 bases and J by 1 base, and 9 bases separated the two germline ends. Looked up from germline, CDR1 is LNHDA and CDR2 is SQIVND (reference sequence). The CDR3 here is CASSIDIRGNTEAFF. The CDR3 region has the DNA TGTGCCAGTAGTATAGATATCAGGGGGAACACTGAAGCTTTCTTT.

The V gene is TRBV7-3, the J gene TRBJ1-2; the match to TRBD1 covers 9 bases. Looked up from germline, CDR1 is SGHTA and CDR2 is FQGTGA. This CDR3 has 15 residues. Unmatched junction bases numbered 5, after V lost 4 bases and J lost 2 bases. As DNA, the CDR3 is TGTGCCAGCAGCTCCTGGACAGGGGCGAACTATGGCTACACCTTC. Protein sequence: CASSSWTGANYGYTF.

This rearrangement joins TRBV7-3 to TRBJ1-2; 8 nucleotides match TRBD1. The CDR3 has 13 amino acids. From germline, CDR1 is SGHTA and CDR2 FQGTGA. With 5 bases clipped from V and 8 bases from J, the junction kept 7 bases outside the gene matches. The CDR3 loop is CASSRQGLGGYTF. CDR3 coding DNA: TGTGCCAGCAGCCGACAGGGGTTAGGAGGCTACACCTTC.